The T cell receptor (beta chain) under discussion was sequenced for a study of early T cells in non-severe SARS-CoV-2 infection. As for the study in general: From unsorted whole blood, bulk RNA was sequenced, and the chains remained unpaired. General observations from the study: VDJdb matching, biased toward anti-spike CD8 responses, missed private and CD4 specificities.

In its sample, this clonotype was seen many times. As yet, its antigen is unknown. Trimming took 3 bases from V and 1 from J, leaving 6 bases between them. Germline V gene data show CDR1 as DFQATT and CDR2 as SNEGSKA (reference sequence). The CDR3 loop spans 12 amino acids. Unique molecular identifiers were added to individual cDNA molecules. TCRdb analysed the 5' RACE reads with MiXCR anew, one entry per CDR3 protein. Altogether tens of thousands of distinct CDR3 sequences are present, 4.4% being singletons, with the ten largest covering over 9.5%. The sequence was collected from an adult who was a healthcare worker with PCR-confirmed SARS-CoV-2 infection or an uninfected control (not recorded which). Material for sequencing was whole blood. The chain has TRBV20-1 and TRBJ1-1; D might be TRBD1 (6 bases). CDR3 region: CSARTGNTEAFF. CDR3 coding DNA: TGCAGTGCTAGGACAGGGAACACTGAAGCTTTCTTT.